Presented here are 27 T cell receptor beta chains from one specimen sequenced in a study of cytomegalovirus exposure and HLA in healthy donors. Repertoires were generated with immunoSEQ multiplex PCR, while TCRdb's copy carries only in-frame clones and drops some. The table includes some 45,000 clones, 80% to 95% detected once. Specimen: PBMCs. The receptors stem from a man aged 18 to 30 in good health and CMV-seronegative.

J is TRBJ1-4 and V is TRBV28, with D hard to call. The CDR3 is made up of 13 amino acids. V lost 6 bases to trimming and J lost 6 bases, with 11 bases between them. The germline gives CDR1 MDHEN, CDR2 SYDVKM. The CDR3 protein is CASSRDFDEKLFF. Here the CDR3 DNA reads TGTGCCAGCAGCCGAGATTTTGATGAAAAACTGTTTTTT.

Notes on this clone: The same CDR3 is also encoded by other DNA sequences in this sample. The chain couples TRBV9 to TRBJ2-1; maybe TRBD1 (6 bases). The CDR3 length is 14 residues. V was trimmed by 0 bases and J by 4 bases, leaving 8 bases between them. CDR1 is SGDLS, CDR2 YYNGEE, per germline. The CDR3 region is CASSVAGQYNEQFF. In DNA, the CDR3 is TGTGCCAGCAGCGTAGCGGGACAATACAATGAGCAGTTCTTC.

This clone showed up just a few times. The chain is built from TRBV5-1 and TRBJ1-2; TRBD1 matches at 12 bases. The CDR3 is 14 residues long. From germline, CDR1 is SGHRS and CDR2 YFSETQ. Trimming took 4 bases from V and 8 from J; bases not matched to a gene: 6. Written as DNA, the CDR3 is TGCGCCAGCAGCGCGGGACAGGGGGCGCGAGGCTACACCTTC. Its translation is CASSAGQGARGYTF. Looking up the rest from reference TRBV5-1 and TRBJ1-2 gives the full variable domain: KAGVTQTPRYLIKTRGQQVTLSCSPISGHRSVSWYQQTPGQGLQFLFEYFSETQRNKGNFPGRFSGRQFSNSRSEMNVSTLELGDSALYLCASSAGQGARGYTFGSGTRLTVV.

The chain links TRBV5-6 to TRBJ2-5; 12 bases are a match to TRBD2. CDR3 size: 16 residues. V shed 3 bases and J 2 bases; nucleotides not matched to a gene: 5. Germline-derived CDR1 and CDR2 are SGHDT and YYEEEE. Written as DNA, the CDR3 is TGTGCCAGCAGCTATCTAGCGGGAGGGGGGCAAGAGACCCAGTACTTC. Protein: CASSYLAGGGQETQYF.

V is TRBV18 and J is TRBJ1-6; D not resolved. This CDR3 is 14 amino acids long. V lost 2 bases, J lost 3 bases, and 5 bases lay in between. Germline assignment: CDR1 KGHSH and CDR2 LQKENI. CDR3 sequence (DNA): TGTGCCAGCTCACCAAACAGCTATAATTCACCCCTCCACTTT. As protein: CASSPNSYNSPLHF. Filled out from reference TRBV18 and TRBJ1-6, the complete variable domain reads NAGVMQNPRHLVRRRGQEARLRCSPMKGHSHVYWYRQLPEEGLKFMVYLQKENIIDESGMPKERFSAEFPKEGPSILRIQQVVRGDSAAYFCASSPNSYNSPLHFGNGTRLTVT.

The genes are TRBV7-9 and TRBJ2-3; TRBD1 agrees at 7 bases. Germline CDR1 and CDR2: SEHNR and FQNEAQ (reference sequence). J gave up 0 bases and V 3 bases, and 6 bases lay outside the gene matches. The CDR3 has 16 residues. The CDR3 nucleotides read TGTGCCAGCAGCTTGGTCCGGGACAGCAGCACAGATACGCAGTATTTT. It translates to CASSLVRDSSTDTQYF. Full variable domain (outside the CDR3, taken from reference TRBV7-9 and TRBJ2-3): DTGVSQNPRHKITKRGQNVTFRCDPISEHNRLYWYRQTLGQGPEFLTYFQNEAQLEKSRLLSDRFSAERPKGSFSTLEIQRTEQGDSAMYLCASSLVRDSSTDTQYFGPGTRLTVL.

The genes are TRBV11-1 and TRBJ2-1, with TRBD1 matching over 7 bases. CDR3 length equals 15 residues. Trimming at V came to 7 bases and at J to 9 bases, leaving 15 bases not matched to a gene. Germline assignment: CDR1 SGHAT and CDR2 FQDESV (reference sequence). In DNA form, the CDR3 reads TGTGCCAGCACCGTAGGGGGCCAAGGGTGGGCTGAGCAGTTCTTC. Its translation is CASTVGGQGWAEQFF.

Comments on this clone: A junction boundary mismatches the germline segment, possibly from a read error. The chain has TRBV6-5 and TRBJ2-7; the match to TRBD2 covers 12 bases. This CDR3 contains 15 residues. Germline CDR1 is MNHEY and CDR2 is SVGAGI. The CDR3 loop is CARRGPSGGAYEQYF. CDR3 in DNA: TGTGCCCGCAGGGGGCCTAGCGGGGGGGCCTACGAGCAGTACTTC.

The CDR3 loop is CASSFSGWEKLFF. CDR3 coding DNA: TGTGCCAGCAGCTTCTCAGGGTGGGAAAAACTGTTTTTT. The J gene is TRBJ1-4, the V gene TRBV7-8; D possibly corresponds to TRBD1 (5 bases). Germline CDR1 reads SGHVS; CDR2 reads FQNEAQ. The CDR3 is made up of 13 amino acids. V shed 3 bases and J shed 8 bases, with 10 bases lying between them.

The CDR3 nucleotides are TGTGCCTGGATCTTGTGGCGGAAGAATTCACCCCTCCACTTT. Its translation: CAWILWRKNSPLHF. This chain connects TRBV30 to TRBJ1-6; D is unclear. V dropped 4 bases and J dropped 7 bases, with 14 bases sitting between them. The CDR3 consists of 14 residues. Germline CDR1 reads GTSNPN; CDR2 reads SVGIG (reference sequence). Based on the CDR3 plus reference TRBV30 and TRBJ1-6, the full variable domain is SQTIHQWPATLVQPVGSPLSLECTVEGTSNPNLYWYRQAAGRGLQLLFYSVGIGQISSEVPQNLSASRPQDRQFILSSKKLLLSDSGFYLCAWILWRKNSPLHFGNGTRLTVT.

The V gene is TRBV4-1, the J gene TRBJ2-1; TRBD2 agrees at 8 bases. CDR3 size: 17 residues. J was trimmed by 6 bases and V by 3 bases; bases with no gene match: 13. CDR1 and CDR2 (germline): MGHRA, YSYEKL. CDR3 in DNA: TGCGCCAGCAGCCAGGCGACAATCAGCGGGGGAATCAATGAGCAGTTCTTC. Translating gives CASSQATISGGINEQFF.

The genes are TRBV5-4 and TRBJ1-4; D unclear. Trimming left V 4 bases short and J 5 bases short, with 12 bases between. Germline-derived CDR1 and CDR2 are SGHNT and YYREEE (reference sequence). The CDR3 is made up of 14 amino acids. The CDR3 DNA sequence: TGTGCCAGCAGCCCGGTGGGCAGCAATGAAAAACTGTTTTTT. As protein: CASSPVGSNEKLFF. The variable domain in full, completed from reference TRBV5-4 and TRBJ1-4, reads ETGVTQSPTHLIKTRGQQVTLRCSSQSGHNTVSWYQQALGQGPQFIFQYYREEENGRGNFPPRFSGLQFPNYSSELNVNALELDDSALYLCASSPVGSNEKLFFGSGTQLSVL.

V usage is TRBV28 and J usage is TRBJ1-2; the match to TRBD1 covers 10 bases. From germline, CDR1 is MDHEN and CDR2 SYDVKM. The CDR3 loop spans 17 amino acids. Unmatched junction bases numbered 9, after V lost 5 bases and J lost 0 bases. The CDR3 loop is CASSQSGTGAPNYGYTF. Here the CDR3 DNA reads TGTGCCAGCAGTCAGTCGGGGACAGGGGCCCCTAACTATGGCTACACCTTC.

The DNA of the CDR3 is TGCGCCAGCAGCTCCGGGACAGCTGACTACGAGCAGTACTTC. It translates to CASSSGTADYEQYF. V and J are TRBV5-1 and TRBJ2-7, with 7 bases aligning to TRBD1. The CDR3 consists of 14 residues. CDR1 and CDR2 from the germline V gene are SGHRS and YFSETQ. V lost 3 bases and J lost 3; bases outside the gene matches: 6.

The J gene is TRBJ2-7, the V gene TRBV6-6, with 10 bases lining up with TRBD2. Germline loops: CDR1 MNHNY, CDR2 SVGAGI (reference sequence). J was trimmed by 3 bases and V by 6 bases; bases with no gene match: 2. The CDR3 covers 13 residues. CDR3 in amino acids: CASRPSGSYEQYF. The CDR3 DNA is TGTGCCAGCAGACCTAGCGGGAGCTACGAGCAGTACTTC.

The J gene is TRBJ2-1, the V gene TRBV19; maybe TRBD2 (5 bases). V was shortened by 5 bases and J by 8 bases, with 16 bases between the two germline ends. The CDR3 is made up of 14 amino acids. Germline V lookup: CDR1 LNHDA, CDR2 SQIVND (reference sequence). CDR3 coding DNA: TGTGCCAGTAGTTCCCCTGGACGGAGGCATGAGCAGTTCTTC. Its translation: CASSSPGRRHEQFF.

A word on this clone: At one of its ends the junction is not consistent with the germline gene, which may arise from a read error. J is TRBJ2-2 and V is TRBV7-7, with TRBD2 identical over 11 bases. The CDR3 sequence is 15 residues long. Looked up from germline, CDR1 is SSHAT and CDR2 is FNYEAQ (reference sequence). CDR3 protein: CASSPGLADTGELFF. CDR3 coding DNA: TGTGCTAGCAGCCCGGGACTAGCGGACACCGGGGAGCTGTTTTTT.

The V and J genes are TRBV2 and TRBJ1-5; D may be TRBD1 (5 bases). CDR3 length: 14 residues. Trimming cost V 0 bases and J 11 bases, with 14 bases left between them. Germline CDR1 and CDR2: SNHLY and FYNNEI. CDR3: CASSEARGLGAQHF. For the CDR3, the DNA is TGTGCCAGCAGTGAAGCAAGGGGCCTAGGGGCCCAGCATTTT.

This chain uses TRBV7-3 with TRBJ2-3, with D possibly TRBD1 on 6 matching bases. This CDR3 has 12 amino acids. The V end lost 5 bases, the J end lost 6 bases, and 9 bases lay between the germline ends. CDR1 and CDR2 (germline): SGHTA, FQGTGA. CDR3 DNA: TGTGCCAGCAGCCCAACAGGGGATACGCAGTATTTT. It codes for CASSPTGDTQYF.

The V call is TRBV7-3, the J call TRBJ1-3; no reliable D call. The V end was cut by 2 bases, the J end by 0 bases, with 8 bases between. Germline V CDR1 and CDR2: SGHTA, FQGTGA. This CDR3 is 15 amino acids long. CDR3 bases: TGTGCCAGCAGCTTAGGGCAGACCTCTGGAAACACCATATATTTT. It is translated as CASSLGQTSGNTIYF.

V is TRBV27 and J is TRBJ2-3; tentatively, D is TRBD2 (7 bases). The germline V gene has CDR1 MNHEY and CDR2 SMNVEV (reference sequence). Trimming took off 6 bases at V and 0 bases at J, with 19 bases between the two ends. The CDR3 consists of 17 residues. The CDR3 sequence is CASSLYVGGRSTDTQYF. The CDR3 DNA is TGTGCCAGCAGCCTTTACGTCGGGGGGCGAAGCACAGATACGCAGTATTTT.

V and J are TRBV19 and TRBJ1-5, with 7 bases identical to TRBD1. The V and J ends lost 4 bases and 5 bases, in that order; junction bases with no gene match: 8. The CDR3 extends over 15 amino acids. CDR1 and CDR2 from the germline V gene are LNHDA and SQIVND (reference sequence). The CDR3 bases are TGTGCCAGTAGTACCAGGACAGGACACGATCAGCCCCAGCATTTT. Translating it yields CASSTRTGHDQPQHF.

The chain couples TRBV4-2 to TRBJ1-1; possibly TRBD1 for D (5 bases). The CDR3 extends over 13 amino acids. The germline gives CDR1 LGHNA, CDR2 YNFKEQ. The V end lost 0 bases, the J end lost 11 bases, and 13 bases lay between the germline ends. CDR3 bases: TGTGCCAGCAGCCAAGATCTTGGGGCCTGGGCTTTCTTT. It codes for CASSQDLGAWAFF.

The rearrangement joins TRBV27 to TRBJ2-2; 10 bases fit TRBD2. The trim removed 5 bases at V and 1 base at J, leaving 7 bases unmatched. CDR1 and CDR2 (germline): MNHEY, SMNVEV (reference sequence). This CDR3 region has 17 residues. The CDR3 spells CASSLLSSGGNTGELFF. CDR3 nucleotide sequence: TGTGCCAGCAGTCTCCTCTCTAGCGGGGGGAACACCGGGGAGCTGTTTTTT.

This chain links TRBV2 with TRBJ2-3; TRBD2 aligns across 11 bases. J gave up 3 bases and V 6 bases, and 5 bases lay outside the gene matches. This CDR3 region has 15 residues. Germline CDR1 SNHLY, CDR2 FYNNEI. The CDR3 loop is CASRLTSGSTDTQYF. CDR3 coding DNA: TGTGCCAGCAGACTAACTAGCGGGAGTACAGATACGCAGTATTTT.

By share, this clone ranks as medium-sized. V and J are TRBV5-1 and TRBJ1-3; 9 bases agree with TRBD1. The V segment lost 2 bases and the J segment 2 bases; nucleotides outside the gene matches: 8. The CDR3 consists of 17 residues. CDR1 SGHRS and CDR2 YFSETQ come from the germline V gene. The CDR3 loop reads CASSFNAGTGTGNTIYF. CDR3 sequence (DNA): TGCGCCAGCAGCTTTAACGCCGGGACAGGGACTGGAAACACCATATATTTT.

V gene TRBV27 combines with J gene TRBJ1-6, with D possibly matching TRBD1 (6 bases). Trimming took 5 bases from V and 8 from J, leaving 28 bases between them. The CDR3 extends over 19 amino acids. The germline gives CDR1 MNHEY, CDR2 SMNVEV (reference sequence). The CDR3: CASSPSCGGARNADSPLHF. DNA of the CDR3: TGTGCCAGCAGTCCTTCCTGCGGGGGGGCCCGCAACGCTGATTCACCCCTCCACTTT.